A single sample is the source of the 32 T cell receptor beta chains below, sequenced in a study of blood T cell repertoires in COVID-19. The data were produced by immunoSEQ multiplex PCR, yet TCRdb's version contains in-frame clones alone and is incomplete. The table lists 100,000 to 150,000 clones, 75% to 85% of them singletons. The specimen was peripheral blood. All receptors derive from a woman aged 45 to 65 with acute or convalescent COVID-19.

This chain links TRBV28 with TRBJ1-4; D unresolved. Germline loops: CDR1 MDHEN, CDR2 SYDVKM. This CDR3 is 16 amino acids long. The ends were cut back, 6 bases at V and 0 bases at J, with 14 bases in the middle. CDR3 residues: CASSQFRGPTNEKLFF. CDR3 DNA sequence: TGTGCCAGCAGCCAATTCAGAGGCCCAACTAATGAAAAACTGTTTTTT.

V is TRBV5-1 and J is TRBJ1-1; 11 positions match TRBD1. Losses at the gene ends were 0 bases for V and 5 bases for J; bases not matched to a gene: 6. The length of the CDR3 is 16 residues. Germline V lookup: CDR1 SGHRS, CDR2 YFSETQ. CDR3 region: CASSLGGQGARTEAFF. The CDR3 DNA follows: TGCGCCAGCAGCTTGGGAGGACAGGGGGCGCGGACTGAAGCTTTCTTT.

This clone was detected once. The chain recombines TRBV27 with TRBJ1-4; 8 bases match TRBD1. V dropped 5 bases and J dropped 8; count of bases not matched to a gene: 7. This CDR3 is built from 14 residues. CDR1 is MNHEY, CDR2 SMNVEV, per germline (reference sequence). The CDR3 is CASSPGTGGEKLFF. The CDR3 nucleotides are TGTGCCAGCAGTCCCGGGACAGGTGGCGAAAAACTGTTTTTT.

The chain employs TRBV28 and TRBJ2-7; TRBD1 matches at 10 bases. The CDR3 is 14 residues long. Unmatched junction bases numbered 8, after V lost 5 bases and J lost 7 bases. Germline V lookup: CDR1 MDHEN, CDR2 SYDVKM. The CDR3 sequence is CASSLDRGVYEQYF. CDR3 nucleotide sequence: TGTGCCAGCAGTCTGGACAGGGGGGTATATGAGCAGTACTTC.

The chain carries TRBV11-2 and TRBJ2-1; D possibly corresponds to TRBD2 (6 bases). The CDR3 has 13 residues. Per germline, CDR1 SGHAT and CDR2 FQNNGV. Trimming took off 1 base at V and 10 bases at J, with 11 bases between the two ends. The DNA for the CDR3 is TGTGCCAGCAGCTTAGTATCGGGGGTCGAGCAGTTCTTC. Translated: CASSLVSGVEQFF.

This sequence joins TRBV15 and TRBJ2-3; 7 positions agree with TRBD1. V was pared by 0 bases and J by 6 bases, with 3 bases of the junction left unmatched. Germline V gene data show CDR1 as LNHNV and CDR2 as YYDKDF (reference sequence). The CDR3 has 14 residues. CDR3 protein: CATSREMTGDTQYF. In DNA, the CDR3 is TGTGCCACCAGCAGAGAAATGACAGGGGATACGCAGTATTTT.

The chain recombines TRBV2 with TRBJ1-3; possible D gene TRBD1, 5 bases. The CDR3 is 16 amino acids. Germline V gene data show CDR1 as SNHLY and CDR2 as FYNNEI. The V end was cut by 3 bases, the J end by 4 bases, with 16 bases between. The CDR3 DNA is TGTGCCAGCAGTGAGAAATGGGGCGCGGAAGGAAACACCATATATTTT. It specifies CASSEKWGAEGNTIYF.

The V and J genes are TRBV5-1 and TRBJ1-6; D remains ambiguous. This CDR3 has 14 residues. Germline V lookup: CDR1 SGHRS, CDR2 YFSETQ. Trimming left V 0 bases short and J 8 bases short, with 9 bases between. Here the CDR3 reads CASSLGGFDSPLHF. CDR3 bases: TGCGCCAGCAGCTTGGGAGGGTTTGATTCACCCCTCCACTTT.

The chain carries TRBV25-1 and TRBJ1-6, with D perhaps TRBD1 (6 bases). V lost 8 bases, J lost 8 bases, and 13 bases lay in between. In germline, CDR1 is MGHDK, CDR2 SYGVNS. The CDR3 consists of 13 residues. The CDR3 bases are TGTGCCAGCGCACAGGGTTTCGATTCACCCCTCCACTTT. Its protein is CASAQGFDSPLHF.

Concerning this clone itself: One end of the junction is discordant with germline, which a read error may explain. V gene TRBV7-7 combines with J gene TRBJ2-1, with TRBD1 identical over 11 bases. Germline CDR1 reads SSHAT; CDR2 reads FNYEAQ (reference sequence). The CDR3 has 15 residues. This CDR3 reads CASSLVGTGGTEQFF. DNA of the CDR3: TGTGCTAGCAGCTTAGTGGGGACAGGGGGAACTGAGCAGTTCTTC. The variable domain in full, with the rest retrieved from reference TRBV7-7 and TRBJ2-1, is GAGVSQSPRYKVTKRGQDVTLRCDPISSHATLYWYQQALGQGPEFLTYFNYEAQPDKSGLPSDRFSAERPEGSISTLTIQRTEQRDSAMYRCASSLVGTGGTEQFFGPGTRLTVL.

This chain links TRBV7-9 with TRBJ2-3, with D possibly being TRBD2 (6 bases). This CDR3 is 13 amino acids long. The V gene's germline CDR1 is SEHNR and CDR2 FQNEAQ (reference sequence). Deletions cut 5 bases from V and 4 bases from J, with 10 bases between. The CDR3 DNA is TGTGCCAGCAGCCCGCGGGGACCAGATACGCAGTATTTT. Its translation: CASSPRGPDTQYF.

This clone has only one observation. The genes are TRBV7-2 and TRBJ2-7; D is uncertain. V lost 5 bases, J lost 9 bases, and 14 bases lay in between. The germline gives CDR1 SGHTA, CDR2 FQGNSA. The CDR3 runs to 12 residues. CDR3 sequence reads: CASSRELDWQYF. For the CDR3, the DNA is TGTGCCAGCAGCCGAGAACTTGATTGGCAGTACTTC. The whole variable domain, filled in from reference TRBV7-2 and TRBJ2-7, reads GAGVSQSPSNKVTEKGKDVELRCDPISGHTALYWYRQSLGQGLEFLIYFQGNSAPDKSGLPSDRFSAERTGGSVSTLTIQRTQQEDSAVYLCASSRELDWQYFGPGTRLTVT.

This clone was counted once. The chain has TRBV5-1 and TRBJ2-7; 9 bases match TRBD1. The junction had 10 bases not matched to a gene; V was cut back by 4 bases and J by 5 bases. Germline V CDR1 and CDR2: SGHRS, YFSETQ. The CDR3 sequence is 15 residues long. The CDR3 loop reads CASSLLGQGMNEQYF. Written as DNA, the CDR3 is TGCGCCAGCAGCCTACTGGGACAGGGAATGAACGAGCAGTACTTC.

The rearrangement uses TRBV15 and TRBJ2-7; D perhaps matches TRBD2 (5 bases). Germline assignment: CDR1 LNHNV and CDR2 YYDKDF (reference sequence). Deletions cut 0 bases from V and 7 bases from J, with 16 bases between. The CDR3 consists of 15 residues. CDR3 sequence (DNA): TGTGCCACCAGCAGAGATCTGGAACCGGGAAGTGAGCAGTACTTC. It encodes CATSRDLEPGSEQYF.

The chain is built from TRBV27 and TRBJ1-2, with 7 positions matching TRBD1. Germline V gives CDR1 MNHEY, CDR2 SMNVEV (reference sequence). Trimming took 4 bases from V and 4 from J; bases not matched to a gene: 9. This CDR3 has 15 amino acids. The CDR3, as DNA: TGTGCCAGCAGTTCGCCAGGACAGGATTTCTATGGCTACACCTTC. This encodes CASSSPGQDFYGYTF.

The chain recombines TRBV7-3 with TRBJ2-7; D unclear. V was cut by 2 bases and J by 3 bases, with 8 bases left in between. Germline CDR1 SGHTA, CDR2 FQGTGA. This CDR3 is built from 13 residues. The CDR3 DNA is TGTGCCAGCAGCTTAGCCAACAACTACGAGCAGTACTTC. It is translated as CASSLANNYEQYF.

This CDR3 is CATSSRQGETQYF. For the CDR3, the DNA is TGTGCCACCAGCAGCAGACAGGGGGAGACCCAGTACTTC. The V call is TRBV15, the J call TRBJ2-5, with 8 bases aligning to TRBD1. CDR3 length: 13 amino acids. Losses at the gene ends were 3 bases for V and 5 bases for J; bases not matched to a gene: 2. Germline lookup yields CDR1 LNHNV and CDR2 YYDKDF (reference sequence).

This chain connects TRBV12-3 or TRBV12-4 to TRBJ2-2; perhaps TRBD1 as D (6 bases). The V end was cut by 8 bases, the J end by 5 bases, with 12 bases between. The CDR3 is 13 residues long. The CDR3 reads CASWGPGTGELFF. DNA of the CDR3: TGTGCCAGCTGGGGGCCGGGGACCGGGGAGCTGTTTTTT.

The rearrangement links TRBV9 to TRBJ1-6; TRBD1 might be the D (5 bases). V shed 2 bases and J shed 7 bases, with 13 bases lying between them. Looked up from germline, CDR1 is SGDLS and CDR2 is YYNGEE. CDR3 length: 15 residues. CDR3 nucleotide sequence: TGTGCCAGCAGCGTGTCGACAGCTGAAAATTCACCCCTCCACTTT. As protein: CASSVSTAENSPLHF.

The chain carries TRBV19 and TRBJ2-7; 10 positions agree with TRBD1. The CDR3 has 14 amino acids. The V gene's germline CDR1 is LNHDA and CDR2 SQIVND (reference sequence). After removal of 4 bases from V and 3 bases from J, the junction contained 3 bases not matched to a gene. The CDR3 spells CASSTWDRGYEQYF. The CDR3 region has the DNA TGTGCCAGTAGTACGTGGGACAGGGGCTACGAGCAGTACTTC.

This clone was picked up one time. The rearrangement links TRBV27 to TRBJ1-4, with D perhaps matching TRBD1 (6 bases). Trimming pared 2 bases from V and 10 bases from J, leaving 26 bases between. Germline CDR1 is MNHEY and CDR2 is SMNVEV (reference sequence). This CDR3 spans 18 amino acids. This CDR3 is CASSLVYGGGKEGGKLFF. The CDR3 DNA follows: TGTGCCAGCAGTTTAGTGTATGGGGGCGGAAAGGAAGGGGGAAAACTGTTTTTT.

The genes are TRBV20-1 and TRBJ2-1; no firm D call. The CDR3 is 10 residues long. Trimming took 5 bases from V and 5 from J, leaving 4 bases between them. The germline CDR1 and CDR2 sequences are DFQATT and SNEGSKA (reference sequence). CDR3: CSASNNEQFF. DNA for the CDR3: TGCAGTGCTTCAAACAATGAGCAGTTCTTC.

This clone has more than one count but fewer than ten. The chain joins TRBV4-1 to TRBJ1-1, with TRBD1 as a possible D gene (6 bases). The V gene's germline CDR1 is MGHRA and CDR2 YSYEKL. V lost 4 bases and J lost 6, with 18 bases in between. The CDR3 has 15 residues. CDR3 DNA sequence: TGCGCCAGCAGCCCAGAAAGTAGGGGGATGCCTGAAGCTTTCTTT. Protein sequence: CASSPESRGMPEAFF.

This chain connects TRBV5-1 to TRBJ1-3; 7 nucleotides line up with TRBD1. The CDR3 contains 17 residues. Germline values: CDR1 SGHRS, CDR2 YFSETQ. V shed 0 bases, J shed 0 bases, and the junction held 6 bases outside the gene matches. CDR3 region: CASSLGDSAISGNTIYF. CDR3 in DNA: TGCGCCAGCAGCTTGGGGGACAGTGCCATCTCTGGAAACACCATATATTTT.

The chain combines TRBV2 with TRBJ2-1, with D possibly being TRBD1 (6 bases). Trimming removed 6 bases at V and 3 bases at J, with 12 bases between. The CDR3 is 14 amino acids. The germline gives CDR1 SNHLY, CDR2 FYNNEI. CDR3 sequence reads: CASRDRSYYNEQFF. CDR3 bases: TGTGCCAGCAGAGACAGGTCCTACTACAATGAGCAGTTCTTC.

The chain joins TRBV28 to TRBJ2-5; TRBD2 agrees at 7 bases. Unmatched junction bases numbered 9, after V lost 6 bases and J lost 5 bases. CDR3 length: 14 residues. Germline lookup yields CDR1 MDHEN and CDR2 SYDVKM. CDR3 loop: CASRWGGGWETQYF. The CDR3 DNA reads TGTGCCAGCAGGTGGGGGGGAGGATGGGAGACCCAGTACTTC.

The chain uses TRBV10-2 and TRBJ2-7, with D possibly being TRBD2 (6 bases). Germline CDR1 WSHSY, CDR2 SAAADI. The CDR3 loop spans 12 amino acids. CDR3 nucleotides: TGCGCGGCGGAGGGGCCGGTTTACGAGCAGTACTTC. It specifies CAAEGPVYEQYF.

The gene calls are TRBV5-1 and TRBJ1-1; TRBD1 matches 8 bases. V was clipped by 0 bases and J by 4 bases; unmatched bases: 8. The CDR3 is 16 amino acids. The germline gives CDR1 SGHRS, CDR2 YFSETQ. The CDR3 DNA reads TGCGCCAGCAGCTTGGACAGGGGGTTGCCATCCACTGAAGCTTTCTTT. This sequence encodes CASSLDRGLPSTEAFF.

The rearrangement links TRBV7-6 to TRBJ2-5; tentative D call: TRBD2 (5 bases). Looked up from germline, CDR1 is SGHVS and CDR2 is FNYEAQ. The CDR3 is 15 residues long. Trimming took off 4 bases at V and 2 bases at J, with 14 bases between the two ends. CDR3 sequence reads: CASSSFPGEQETQYF. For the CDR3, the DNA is TGTGCCAGCAGCTCTTTCCCCGGGGAGCAAGAGACCCAGTACTTC.

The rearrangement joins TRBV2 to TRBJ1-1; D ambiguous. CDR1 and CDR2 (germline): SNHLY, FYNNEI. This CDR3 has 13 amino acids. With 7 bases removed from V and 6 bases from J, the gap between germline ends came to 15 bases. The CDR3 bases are TGTGCCAGCACCTTAGTATCGGAGGCTGAAGCTTTCTTT. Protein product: CASTLVSEAEAFF.

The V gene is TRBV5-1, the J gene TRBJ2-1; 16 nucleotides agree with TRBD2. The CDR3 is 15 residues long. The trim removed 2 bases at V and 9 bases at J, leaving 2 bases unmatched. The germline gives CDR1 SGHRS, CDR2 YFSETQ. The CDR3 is CASSFGTSGRGEQFF. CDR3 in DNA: TGCGCCAGCAGCTTCGGGACTAGCGGGAGGGGTGAGCAGTTCTTC. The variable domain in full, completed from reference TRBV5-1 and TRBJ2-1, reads KAGVTQTPRYLIKTRGQQVTLSCSPISGHRSVSWYQQTPGQGLQFLFEYFSETQRNKGNFPGRFSGRQFSNSRSEMNVSTLELGDSALYLCASSFGTSGRGEQFFGPGTRLTVL.

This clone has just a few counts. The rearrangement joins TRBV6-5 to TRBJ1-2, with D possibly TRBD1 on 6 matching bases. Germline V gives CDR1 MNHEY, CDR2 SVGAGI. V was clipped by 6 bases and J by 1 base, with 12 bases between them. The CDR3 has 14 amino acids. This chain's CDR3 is CASRGTLDNYGYTF. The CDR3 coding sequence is TGTGCCAGCAGAGGGACATTAGATAACTATGGCTACACCTTC.